These 23 T cell receptor beta chains were all obtained from the same sample, sequenced in a study of T cells expressing NK-cell markers. TCRdb reanalyzed the 5' RACE reads, giving one entry per CDR3 protein sequence and no DNA. The sample table sets out 150,000 to 170,000 distinct CDR3 sequences. Sequenced: blood T cells: a sorted CD56 or NKG2C T cell subset, CD4+ or CD8+ T cells, or bulk PBMC T cells (not recorded which). The receptors originated from a woman aged 45-60 years in good health.

The chain recombines TRBV27 with TRBJ1-4; checking the TCRdb D call of TRBD1 is not possible without DNA. Germline CDR1 is MNHEY and CDR2 is SMNVEV (reference sequence). The CDR3 is 15 residues long. The CDR3: CASSTGWATNEKLFF.

The rearrangement uses TRBV10-3 and TRBJ2-5; absent DNA, TCRdb's TRBD2 call cannot be checked. Germline V gene lookup returns CDR1 ENHRY and CDR2 SYGVKD. The CDR3 has 15 amino acids. Here the CDR3 reads CAISDERGVVETQYF.

J is TRBJ2-1 and V is TRBV24-1; the D call of TRBD2 rests on TCRdb alone, since no DNA is present to check it. CDR3 size: 16 residues. Per germline, CDR1 KGHDR and CDR2 SFDVKD. CDR3 loop: CATSEPRALEINEQFF.

The chain is built from TRBV3-1 and TRBJ2-1; TCRdb's assignment of TRBD2 cannot be checked, as there is no DNA. The CDR3 runs to 15 residues. Germline lookup yields CDR1 LGHDT and CDR2 YNNKEL (reference sequence). Here the CDR3 reads CASREQFAGDNEQFF.

J is TRBJ2-3 and V is TRBV29-1; with no DNA, the TCRdb D assignment of TRBD1 cannot be verified. Germline V gene data show CDR1 as SQVTM and CDR2 as ANQGSEA. This CDR3 comprises 14 residues. The CDR3 here is CSVEKRTGTDTQYF.

The chain recombines TRBV2 with TRBJ2-7. This CDR3 region has 13 residues. CDR1 and CDR2 from the germline V gene are SNHLY and FYNNEI. The CDR3 sequence is CASSDTDSYEQYF.

The gene calls are TRBV5-8 and TRBJ2-6; TCRdb's D gene call, TRBD2, goes unchecked for lack of DNA. Germline V CDR1 and CDR2: SGHTS, YDEGEE. The CDR3 spans 18 residues. The CDR3 sequence: CASSLFLAGFGGANVLTF.

The chain employs TRBV25-1 and TRBJ2-5; TCRdb lists TRBD2, though no DNA is available to test this call. CDR1 is MGHDK and CDR2 is SYGVNS in the germline V gene. The CDR3 has 18 amino acids. The CDR3 sequence is CASSEAIGGLVVQETQYF. The entire variable domain, with the rest obtained from reference TRBV25-1 and TRBJ2-5, is as follows: EADIYQTPRYLVIGTGKKITLECSQTMGHDKMYWYQQDPGMELHLIHYSYGVNSTEKGDLSSESTVSRIRTEHFPLTLESARPSHTSQYLCASSEAIGGLVVQETQYFGPGTRLLVL.

The rearrangement links TRBV5-1 to TRBJ1-5; TCRdb names TRBD1, which stays unverified in the absence of DNA. Germline V CDR1 and CDR2: SGHRS, YFSETQ. This CDR3 comprises 15 residues. The CDR3 sequence is CASSLDRGLHQPQHF.

The rearrangement links TRBV24-1 to TRBJ2-5. CDR1 and CDR2 from the germline V gene are KGHDR and SFDVKD. The CDR3 contains 11 residues. The CDR3 sequence is CATSDGETQYF.

V and J are TRBV5-4 and TRBJ1-2; TCRdb's D gene call, TRBD1, goes unchecked for lack of DNA. Germline assignment: CDR1 SGHNT and CDR2 YYREEE (reference sequence). The CDR3 length is 13 residues. CDR3 sequence reads: CASSLGTEYGYTF.

The rearrangement joins TRBV6-5 to TRBJ2-1. CDR3 length: 16 residues. Germline V gene sequence: CDR1 MNHEY, CDR2 SVGAGI. The CDR3 is CASSLSGGSSYNEQFF.

The genes are TRBV5-1 and TRBJ2-1. The CDR3 extends over 14 amino acids. The germline gives CDR1 SGHRS, CDR2 YFSETQ. This chain's CDR3 is CASSLSLEYNEQFF.

The chain recombines TRBV4-1 with TRBJ1-1; the TRBD1 assignment by TCRdb is unverifiable without DNA. Germline V gene data show CDR1 as MGHRA and CDR2 as YSYEKL. The CDR3 spans 16 residues. The CDR3 sequence: CASSLGGRPMNTEAFF.

The chain employs TRBV5-1 and TRBJ1-1; TCRdb gives TRBD1 as the D gene, but with no DNA this cannot be confirmed. The CDR3 loop spans 14 amino acids. Germline V CDR1 and CDR2: SGHRS, YFSETQ. This chain's CDR3 is CASSVGQMNTEAFF.

The chain joins TRBV20-1 to TRBJ2-3; TCRdb's D call of TRBD2 is untestable without DNA. This CDR3 comprises 16 residues. From germline, CDR1 is DFQATT and CDR2 SNEGSKA (reference sequence). This CDR3 is CSASLASGRDSDTQYF.

The chain carries TRBV20-1 and TRBJ2-1; the TCRdb call, TRBD2, lacks DNA for checking. Germline V gene sequence: CDR1 DFQATT, CDR2 SNEGSKA (reference sequence). The CDR3 totals 15 residues. The CDR3: CSARDSRGPSYEQFF.

This chain uses TRBV9 with TRBJ2-7. Germline V gene lookup returns CDR1 SGDLS and CDR2 YYNGEE. CDR3 length: 15 residues. CDR3 protein: CASSEGRGRSYEQYF.

The chain has TRBV24-1 and TRBJ2-1; absent DNA, TCRdb's TRBD2 call cannot be checked. The length of the CDR3 is 16 residues. The germline CDR1 and CDR2 sequences are KGHDR and SFDVKD. The CDR3 spells CATSDLPQAGDNEQFF.

This CDR3 is CASSEVLGLMLGQFF. The chain links TRBV10-2 to TRBJ2-1; checking the TCRdb D call of TRBD2 is not possible without DNA. CDR1 WSHSY and CDR2 SAAADI come from the germline V gene. This CDR3 comprises 15 residues.

This chain uses TRBV12-3 or TRBV12-4 with TRBJ1-1; TCRdb designates TRBD1, a call that cannot be tested without DNA. The CDR3 has 13 amino acids. The CDR3 here is CATLGRGWTEAFF.

This rearrangement joins TRBV29-1 to TRBJ2-3. This CDR3 is 13 amino acids long. Germline V gene lookup returns CDR1 SQVTM and CDR2 ANQGSEA. The CDR3 region is CSVGGIDTDTQYF.

J is TRBJ1-6 and V is TRBV4-1; TCRdb selects TRBD1, and the lack of DNA leaves this call unchecked. The germline CDR1 and CDR2 sequences are MGHRA and YSYEKL. The CDR3 has 15 amino acids. CDR3: CASSPPQGTGSPLHF.